The present entry profiles one T cell receptor beta chain with its context. Its antigen is not known. This could be a read error, since a much larger clone is one nucleotide away. These data come from a study of regulatory T cells in long-lasting Graves disease. According to the study, TCR beta libraries were built with iRepertoire HTBI primers and CDR3-region Arm-PCR. In TCRdb, the multiplex PCR reads were re-called with MiXCR into one record per CDR3 protein. This sample carries 510,000 or so distinct CDR3 sequences, around 12% of them seen once, and the ten largest clones take approximately 9%. The CDR3 runs to 12 residues. CDR1 is KGHSH and CDR2 is LQKENI in the germline V gene. Losses at the gene ends were 4 bases for V and 7 bases for J; bases not matched to a gene: 2. Overall study findings and caveats: Accuracy was perhaps lowered by the small sample size.

Sample time point: newly diagnosed GD, antithyroid drugs for less than 3 months. Preparation of the TCR library used RNA extracted from PBMCs. Separately, the same data were catalogued under a study of T cells in Graves' hyperthyroidism and ophthalmopathy.

The chain joins TRBV18 to TRBJ1-1; 8 bases match TRBD1. This sequence was found in a woman aged 25 to 45 with Graves disease. The input for sequencing was peripheral blood mononuclear cells (PBMCs), taken at new diagnosis, from a patient treated with antithyroid drugs. The CDR3 protein is CASSLDRGEAFF. The CDR3, as DNA: TGTGCCAGCTCACTAGACAGGGGTGAAGCTTTCTTT.